The sequence of this T cell receptor (beta chain) was determined in a study of blood T cell repertoires in COVID-19. The repertoire was sequenced with immunoSEQ multiplex PCR; TCRdb's copy has only in-frame clones and lacks some. The table shows about 64,000 clones, with roughly 80% occurring only once. Germline V CDR1 and CDR2: SGHTA, FQGTGA. The V end was cut by 4 bases, the J end by 3 bases, with 9 bases between. This CDR3 has 13 residues. The sample was peripheral blood. The source is a man aged 55 to 70 with COVID-19, enrolled during active disease. V is TRBV7-3 and J is TRBJ1-1; tentative D call: TRBD1 (6 bases). CDR3 residues: CASSSTGYTEAFF. The DNA of the CDR3 is TGTGCCAGCAGCTCGACAGGTTACACTGAAGCTTTCTTT.